This T cell receptor beta chain derives from a study of Graves' ophthalmopathy and Graves' hyperthyroidism. Scientists amplified the TCR beta CDR3 regions from RNA transcripts. Second-round multiplex PCR came after a first-round RT-PCR that employed HTBI primers. TCRdb re-derived calls from the multiplex PCR reads in MiXCR, one entry per CDR3 protein. The table records more than 150,000 distinct CDR3 sequences, over 35% of them present only once. This CDR3 is built from 16 residues. CDR1 MNHNS and CDR2 SASEGT come from the germline V gene. V was cut by 6 bases and J by 0 bases, with 15 bases left in between.

What was sequenced was peripheral blood. The chain links TRBV6-1 to TRBJ1-3; D is unclear. The sequence was collected from a woman in her 40s with Graves' ophthalmopathy. CDR3: CASRDDESPSGNTIYF. As DNA, the CDR3 is TGTGCCAGCAGGGACGACGAGTCTCCCTCTGGAAACACCATATATTTT.